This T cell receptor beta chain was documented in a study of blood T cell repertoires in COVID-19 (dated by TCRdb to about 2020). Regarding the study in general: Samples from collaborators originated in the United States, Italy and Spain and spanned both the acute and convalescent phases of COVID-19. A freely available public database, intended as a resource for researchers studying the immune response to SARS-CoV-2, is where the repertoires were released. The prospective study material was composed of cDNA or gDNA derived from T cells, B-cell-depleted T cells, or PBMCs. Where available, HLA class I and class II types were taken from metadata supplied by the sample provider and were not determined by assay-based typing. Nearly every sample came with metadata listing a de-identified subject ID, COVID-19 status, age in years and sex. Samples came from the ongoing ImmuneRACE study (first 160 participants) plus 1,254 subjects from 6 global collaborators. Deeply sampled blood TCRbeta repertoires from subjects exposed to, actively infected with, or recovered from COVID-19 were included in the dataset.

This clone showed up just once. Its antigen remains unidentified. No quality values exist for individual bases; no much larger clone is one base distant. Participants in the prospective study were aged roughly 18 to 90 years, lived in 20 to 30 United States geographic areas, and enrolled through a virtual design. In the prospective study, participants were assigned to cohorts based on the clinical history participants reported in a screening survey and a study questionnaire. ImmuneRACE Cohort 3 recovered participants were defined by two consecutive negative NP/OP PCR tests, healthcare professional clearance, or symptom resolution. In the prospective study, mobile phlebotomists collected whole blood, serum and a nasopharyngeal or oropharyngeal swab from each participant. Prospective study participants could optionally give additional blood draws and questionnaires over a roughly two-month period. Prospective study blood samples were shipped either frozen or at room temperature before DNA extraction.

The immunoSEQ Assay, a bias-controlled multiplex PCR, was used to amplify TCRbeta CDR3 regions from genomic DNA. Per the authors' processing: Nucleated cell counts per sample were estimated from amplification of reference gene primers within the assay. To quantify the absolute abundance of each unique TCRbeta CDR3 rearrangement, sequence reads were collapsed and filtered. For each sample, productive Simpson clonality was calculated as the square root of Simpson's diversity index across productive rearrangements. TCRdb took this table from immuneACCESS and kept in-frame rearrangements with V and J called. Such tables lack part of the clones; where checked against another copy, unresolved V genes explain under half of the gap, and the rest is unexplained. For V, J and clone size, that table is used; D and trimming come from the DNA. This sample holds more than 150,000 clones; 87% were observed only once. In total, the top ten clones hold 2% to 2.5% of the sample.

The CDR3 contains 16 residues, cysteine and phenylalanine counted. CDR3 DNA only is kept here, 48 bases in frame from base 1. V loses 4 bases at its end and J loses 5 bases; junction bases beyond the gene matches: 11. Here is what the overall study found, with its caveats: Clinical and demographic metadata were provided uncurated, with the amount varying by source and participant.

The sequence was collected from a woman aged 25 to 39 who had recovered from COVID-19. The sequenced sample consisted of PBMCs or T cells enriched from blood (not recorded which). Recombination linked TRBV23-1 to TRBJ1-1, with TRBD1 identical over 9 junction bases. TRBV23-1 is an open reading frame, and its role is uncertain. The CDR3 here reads CASSLGQGLPETEAFF. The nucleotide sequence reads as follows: TGCGCCAGCAGTCTAGGACAGGGGCTCCCGGAGACTGAAGCTTTCTTT.